This TCR beta chain emerged from a study of blood T cell repertoires in COVID-19. Germline V gives CDR1 SGHTA, CDR2 FQGNSA. The germline V and J ends were trimmed by 3 bases and 0 bases, with 12 bases remaining between them. This CDR3 has 15 residues. Libraries were prepared by immunoSEQ multiplex PCR; TCRdb keeps only in-frame clonotypes and omits some of them. Here the sample spans roughly 64,000 clones, around 84% being singletons. Material: peripheral blood. V gene TRBV7-2 combines with J gene TRBJ2-7, with D tentatively TRBD2 (6 bases). The clonotype originates from a man in his forties or fifties with active COVID-19. This CDR3 is CASSFLSGDSYEQYF. In DNA, the CDR3 is TGTGCCAGCAGCTTCCTCTCGGGGGACTCCTACGAGCAGTACTTC.